This T cell receptor (beta chain) comes out of a study of blood T cell repertoires in COVID-19 (TCRdb year 2020). Study-level background: Samples from collaborators originated in the United States, Italy and Spain and spanned both the acute and convalescent phases of COVID-19. Samples were obtained from the ongoing ImmuneRACE study (first 160 participants) and from 950 to 1,500 subjects provided by 6 global collaborators. HLA class I and class II types, where available, came from metadata supplied by the sample provider rather than from assay-based typing. The prospective study material was composed of cDNA or gDNA derived from T cells, B-cell-depleted T cells, or PBMCs. The repertoires were released in a freely available public database intended as a resource for research on the immune response to SARS-CoV-2. Deeply sampled blood TCRbeta repertoires from subjects exposed to, actively infected with, or recovered from COVID-19 were included in the dataset. A de-identified subject ID, COVID-19 status, age in years and sex were almost always included in the sample metadata. Study-level results and caveats: The quantity of clinical and demographic metadata differed by source and by participant and was supplied without curation.

Participants in the prospective study were enrolled through a virtual design, were aged about 18 to 90 years, and lived in 24 United States geographic areas. To assign participants to cohorts, the prospective study relied on clinical history that participants themselves reported in a screening survey and a study questionnaire. In the prospective study, whole blood, serum and a nasopharyngeal or oropharyngeal swab were collected from each participant by mobile phlebotomists. Over a roughly 2-month period, participants in the prospective study had the option of providing additional blood draws and questionnaires. Before DNA extraction, prospective study blood samples were shipped either frozen or at room temperature. As for this clone: What this receptor recognizes is not known. Base quality data are lacking; no much larger clone is found one base away.

Including cysteine and phenylalanine, the CDR3 has 13 amino acids. Just the 39-base CDR3 DNA is kept, in frame starting at base 1. CDR1 SSHAT and CDR2 FNYEAQ are derived from the germline V gene (reference sequence). Trimming takes 5 bases off V and 6 bases off J; junction bases not matched to a gene: 4. TCRbeta CDR3 regions were amplified from genomic DNA by means of the immunoSEQ Assay, a bias-controlled multiplex PCR. In the paper's pipeline: Nucleated cell counts per sample were estimated from amplification of reference gene primers within the assay. To quantify the absolute abundance of each unique TCRbeta CDR3 rearrangement, sequence reads were collapsed and filtered. For each sample, productive Simpson clonality was calculated as the square root of Simpson's diversity index across productive rearrangements. This is the immuneACCESS table as TCRdb keeps it, with only in-frame sequences that have V and J called. A part of the clones is gone; compared with another copy, unresolved V genes explain less than half, and the rest is unexplained. V and J calls plus clone size are reproduced from that table; the DNA served to infer D and trimming. The sample table lists over 350,000 clones, around nine tenths of them with a count of one. The ten largest clonotypes hold about 0.89% of the sample.

Material for sequencing was PBMCs or T cells enriched from blood (not recorded which). The TCR comes from a young woman with acute COVID-19. Recombination connected TRBV7-7 to TRBJ2-3, with 8 central nucleotides matching TRBD2. The sequenced DNA is TGTGCCAGCAGCCTACGGGGGGGTGATACGCAGTATTTT. Its protein reads: CASSLRGGDTQYF.